This record concerns one T cell receptor (beta chain) sequence. The target antigen is unknown. The sample belongs to a study of CD8+ T cells in alopecia areata. Study-level results: It was lesional scalp, especially alopecia totalis/universalis, that showed higher clonality than normal scalp.

Researchers took lesional scalp punch biopsies and peripheral blood from people who were alopecia areata patients. cDNA prepared by RNA extraction and subsequent reverse transcription served as the template for sequencing. TCRdb's copy holds only in-frame clones and misses some; the assay was immunoSEQ multiplex PCR. This table has about 180,000 clones, roughly 63% appearing once. V gave up 0 bases and J gave up 6 bases, with 12 bases separating them. The CDR3 totals 15 residues. In germline, CDR1 is MNHEY, CDR2 SVGAGI. This receptor was taken from a human donor with alopecia areata. The specimen was CD4+ T cells sorted from blood, collected at week 0. V is TRBV6-5 and J is TRBJ1-5; D is unclear. CDR3 nucleotide sequence: TGTGCCAGCAGTTACTCGGCGGTCTCGGGTCAGCCCCAGCATTTT. Its translation is CASSYSAVSGQPQHF.